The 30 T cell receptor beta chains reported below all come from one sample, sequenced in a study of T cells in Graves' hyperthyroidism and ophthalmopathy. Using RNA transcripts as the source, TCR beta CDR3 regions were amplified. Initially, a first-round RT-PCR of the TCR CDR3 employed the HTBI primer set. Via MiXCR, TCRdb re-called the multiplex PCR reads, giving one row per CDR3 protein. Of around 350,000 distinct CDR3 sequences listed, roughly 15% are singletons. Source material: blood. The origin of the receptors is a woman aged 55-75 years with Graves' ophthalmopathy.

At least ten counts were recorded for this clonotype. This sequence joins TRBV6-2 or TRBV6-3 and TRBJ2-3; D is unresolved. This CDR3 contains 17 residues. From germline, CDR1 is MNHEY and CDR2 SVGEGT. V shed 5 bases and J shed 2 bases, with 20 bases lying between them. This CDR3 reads CASSTPSSWAYTDTQYF. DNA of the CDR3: TGTGCCAGCAGTACCCCCTCGAGTTGGGCTTACACAGATACGCAGTATTTT.

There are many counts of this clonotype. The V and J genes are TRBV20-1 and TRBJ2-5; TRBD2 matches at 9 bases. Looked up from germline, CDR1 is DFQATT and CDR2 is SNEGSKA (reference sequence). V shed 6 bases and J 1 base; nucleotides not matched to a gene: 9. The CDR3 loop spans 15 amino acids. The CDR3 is CSARGVAGAQETQYF. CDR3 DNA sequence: TGCAGTGCGAGGGGGGTAGCGGGAGCCCAAGAGACCCAGTACTTC.

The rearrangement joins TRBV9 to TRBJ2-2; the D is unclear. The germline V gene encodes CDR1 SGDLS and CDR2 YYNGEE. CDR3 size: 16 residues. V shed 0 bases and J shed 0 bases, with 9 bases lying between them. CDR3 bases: TGTGCCAGCAGCGTAGGGGTCAACCCGAACACCGGGGAGCTGTTTTTT. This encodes CASSVGVNPNTGELFF.

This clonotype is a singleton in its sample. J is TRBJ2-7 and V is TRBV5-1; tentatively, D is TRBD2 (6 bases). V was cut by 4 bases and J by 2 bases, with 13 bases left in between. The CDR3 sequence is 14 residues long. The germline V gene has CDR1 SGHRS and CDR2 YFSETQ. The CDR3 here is CASSPAGLAYEQYF. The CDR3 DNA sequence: TGCGCCAGCAGCCCGGCGGGGCTAGCCTACGAGCAGTACTTC.

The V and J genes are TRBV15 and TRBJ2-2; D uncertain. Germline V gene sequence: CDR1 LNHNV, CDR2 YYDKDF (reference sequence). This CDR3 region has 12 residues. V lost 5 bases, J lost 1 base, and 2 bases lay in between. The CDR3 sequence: CATSENTGELFF. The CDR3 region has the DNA TGTGCCACCAGCGAGAACACCGGGGAGCTGTTTTTT.

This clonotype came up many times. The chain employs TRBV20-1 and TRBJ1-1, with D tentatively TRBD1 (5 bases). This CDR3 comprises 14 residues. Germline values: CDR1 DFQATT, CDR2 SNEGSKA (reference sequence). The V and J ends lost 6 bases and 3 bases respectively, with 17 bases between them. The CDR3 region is CSAGRGLGDTEAFF. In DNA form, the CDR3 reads TGCAGTGCCGGGAGGGGTCTTGGGGACACTGAAGCTTTCTTT.

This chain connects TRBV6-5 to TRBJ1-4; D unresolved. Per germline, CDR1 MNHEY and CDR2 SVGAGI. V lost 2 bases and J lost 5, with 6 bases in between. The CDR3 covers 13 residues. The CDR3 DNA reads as TGTGCCAGCAGTTACAGGCACAATGAAAAACTGTTTTTT. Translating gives CASSYRHNEKLFF.

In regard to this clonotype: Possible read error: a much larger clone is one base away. For the CDR3, the DNA is TGTGCCAGCAGCTTGTTCCCAGCCACAGATGCGCAGTATTTT. This sequence encodes CASSLFPATDAQYF. V usage is TRBV5-4 and J usage is TRBJ2-3, with D unclear. Germline V lookup: CDR1 SGHNT, CDR2 YYREEE (reference sequence). The CDR3 runs 14 residues.

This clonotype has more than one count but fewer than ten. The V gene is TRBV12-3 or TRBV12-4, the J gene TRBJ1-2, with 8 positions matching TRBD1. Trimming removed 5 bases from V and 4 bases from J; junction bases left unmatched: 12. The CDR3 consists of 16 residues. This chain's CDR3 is CASSEHRDRSFYGYTF. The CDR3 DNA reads TGTGCCAGCAGTGAACACCGGGACAGGAGTTTCTATGGCTACACCTTC.

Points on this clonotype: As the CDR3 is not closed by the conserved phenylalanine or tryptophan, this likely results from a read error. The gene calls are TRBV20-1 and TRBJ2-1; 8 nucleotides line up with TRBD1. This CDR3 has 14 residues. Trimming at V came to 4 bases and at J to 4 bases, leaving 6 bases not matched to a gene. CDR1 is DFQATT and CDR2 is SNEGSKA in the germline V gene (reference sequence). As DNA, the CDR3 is TGCAGTGCTACGGACAGGGTTAATTACAATGAGCAGTTCCTC. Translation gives CSATDRVNYNEQFL.

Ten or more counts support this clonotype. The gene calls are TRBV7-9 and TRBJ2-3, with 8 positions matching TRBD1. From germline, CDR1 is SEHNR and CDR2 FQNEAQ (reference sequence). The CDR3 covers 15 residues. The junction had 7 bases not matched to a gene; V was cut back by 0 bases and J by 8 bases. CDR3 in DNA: TGTGCCAGCAGCTTAGCCTGGGGACAGGAGGGTACGCAGTATTTT. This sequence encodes CASSLAWGQEGTQYF.

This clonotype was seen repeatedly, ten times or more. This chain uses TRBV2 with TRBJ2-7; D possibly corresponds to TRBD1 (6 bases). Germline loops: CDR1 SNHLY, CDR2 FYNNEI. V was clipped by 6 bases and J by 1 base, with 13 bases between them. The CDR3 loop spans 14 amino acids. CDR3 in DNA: TGTGCCAGCAGGATGAACAGGGATTCCTACGAGCAGTACTTC. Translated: CASRMNRDSYEQYF.

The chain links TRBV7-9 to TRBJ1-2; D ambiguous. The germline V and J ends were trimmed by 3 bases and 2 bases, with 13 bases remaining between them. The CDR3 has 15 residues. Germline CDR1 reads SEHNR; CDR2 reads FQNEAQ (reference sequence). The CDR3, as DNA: TGTGCCAGCAGCTTCGGCCAGCTAGGAAACTATGGCTACACCTTC. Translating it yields CASSFGQLGNYGYTF.

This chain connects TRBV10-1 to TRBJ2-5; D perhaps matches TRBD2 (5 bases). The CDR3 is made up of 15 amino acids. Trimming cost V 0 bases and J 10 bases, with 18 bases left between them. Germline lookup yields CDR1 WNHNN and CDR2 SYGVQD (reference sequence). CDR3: CASSESGSPAGVQYF. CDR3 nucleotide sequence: TGCGCCAGCAGTGAGTCGGGTAGCCCTGCCGGGGTCCAGTACTTC.

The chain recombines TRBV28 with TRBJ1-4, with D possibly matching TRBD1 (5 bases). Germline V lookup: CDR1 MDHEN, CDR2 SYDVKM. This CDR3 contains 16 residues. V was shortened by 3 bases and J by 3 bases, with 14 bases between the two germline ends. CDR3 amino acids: CASSLLGGAANEKLFF. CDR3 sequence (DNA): TGTGCCAGCAGTTTGTTGGGGGGTGCGGCTAATGAAAAACTGTTTTTT.

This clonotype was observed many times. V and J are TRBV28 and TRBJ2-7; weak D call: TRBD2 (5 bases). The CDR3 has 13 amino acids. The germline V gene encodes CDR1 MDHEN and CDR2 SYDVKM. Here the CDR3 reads CVTGGQAAYEQYF. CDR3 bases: TGTGTCACGGGCGGGCAGGCAGCCTACGAGCAGTACTTC.

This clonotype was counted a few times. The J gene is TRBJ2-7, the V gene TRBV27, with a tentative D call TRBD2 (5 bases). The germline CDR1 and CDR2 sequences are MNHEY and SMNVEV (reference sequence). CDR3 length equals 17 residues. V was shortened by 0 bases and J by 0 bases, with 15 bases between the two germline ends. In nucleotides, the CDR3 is TGTGCCAGCAGTTTATCGGGAGCCGGGTTAAGCTCCTACGAGCAGTACTTC. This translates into CASSLSGAGLSSYEQYF.

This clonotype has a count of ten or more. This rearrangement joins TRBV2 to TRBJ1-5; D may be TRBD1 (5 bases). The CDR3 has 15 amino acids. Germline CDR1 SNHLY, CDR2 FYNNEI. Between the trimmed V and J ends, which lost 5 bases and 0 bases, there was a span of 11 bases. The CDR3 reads CASSYGTGSNQPQHF. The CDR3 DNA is TGTGCCAGCAGTTATGGGACGGGTAGCAATCAGCCCCAGCATTTT.

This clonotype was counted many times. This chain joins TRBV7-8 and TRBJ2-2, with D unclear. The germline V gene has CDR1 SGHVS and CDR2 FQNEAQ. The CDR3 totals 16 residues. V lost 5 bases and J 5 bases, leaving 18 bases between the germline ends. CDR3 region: CASSRKRAPGTGELFF. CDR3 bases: TGTGCCAGCAGCCGGAAAAGGGCGCCTGGGACCGGGGAGCTGTTTTTT.

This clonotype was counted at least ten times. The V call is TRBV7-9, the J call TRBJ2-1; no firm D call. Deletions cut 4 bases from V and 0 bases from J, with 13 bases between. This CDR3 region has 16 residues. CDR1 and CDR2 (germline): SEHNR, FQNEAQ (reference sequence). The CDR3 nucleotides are TGTGCCAGCAGCTCACGGACCCGCCGCTCCTACAATGAGCAGTTCTTC. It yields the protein CASSSRTRRSYNEQFF.

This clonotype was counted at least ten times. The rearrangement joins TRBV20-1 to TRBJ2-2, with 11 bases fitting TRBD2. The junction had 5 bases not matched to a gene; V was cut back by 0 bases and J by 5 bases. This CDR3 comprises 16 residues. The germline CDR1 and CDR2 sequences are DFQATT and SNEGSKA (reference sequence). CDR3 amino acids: CSARDRLAGRTGELFF. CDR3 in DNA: TGCAGTGCTAGAGATCGACTAGCGGGACGAACCGGGGAGCTGTTTTTT.

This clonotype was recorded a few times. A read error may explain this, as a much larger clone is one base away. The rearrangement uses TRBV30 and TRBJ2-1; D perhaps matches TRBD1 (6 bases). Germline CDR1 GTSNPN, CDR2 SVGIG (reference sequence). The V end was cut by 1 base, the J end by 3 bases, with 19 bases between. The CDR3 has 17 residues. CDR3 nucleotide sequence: TGTGCCTGGAGTGATCAACGATTCCGGACAGTCTACAATGAGCAGTTCTTC. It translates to CAWSDQRFRTVYNEQFF.

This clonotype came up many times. CDR3 protein: CAWSVPPGITEAFF. The CDR3 coding sequence is TGTGCCTGGAGTGTACCTCCAGGGATCACTGAAGCTTTCTTT. The J gene is TRBJ1-1, the V gene TRBV30; D perhaps matches TRBD1 (5 bases). Trimming cost V 0 bases and J 4 bases, with 12 bases left between them. Germline assignment: CDR1 GTSNPN and CDR2 SVGIG (reference sequence). This CDR3 has 14 residues. Together with reference TRBV30 and TRBJ1-1, the CDR3 gives the full variable domain: SQTIHQWPATLVQPVGSPLSLECTVEGTSNPNLYWYRQAAGRGLQLLFYSVGIGQISSEVPQNLSASRPQDRQFILSSKKLLLSDSGFYLCAWSVPPGITEAFFGQGTRLTVV.

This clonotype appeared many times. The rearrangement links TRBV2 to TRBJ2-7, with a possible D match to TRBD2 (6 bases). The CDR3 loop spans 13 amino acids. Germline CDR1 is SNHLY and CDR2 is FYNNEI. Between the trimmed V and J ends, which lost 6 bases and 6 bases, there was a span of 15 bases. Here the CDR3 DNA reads TGTGCCAGCAGGGGGGGTGCCCGGGCCGAGCAGTACTTC. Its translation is CASRGGARAEQYF.

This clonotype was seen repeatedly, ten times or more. DNA of the CDR3: TGTGCCAGCGTAGGGCGGGAGAGGCATGAGCAGTTCTTC. This codes for CASVGRERHEQFF. This chain links TRBV3-1 with TRBJ2-1, with 7 bases matching TRBD2. This CDR3 has 13 residues. V dropped 8 bases and J dropped 8; count of bases not matched to a gene: 9. Germline-derived CDR1 and CDR2 are LGHDT and YNNKEL (reference sequence).

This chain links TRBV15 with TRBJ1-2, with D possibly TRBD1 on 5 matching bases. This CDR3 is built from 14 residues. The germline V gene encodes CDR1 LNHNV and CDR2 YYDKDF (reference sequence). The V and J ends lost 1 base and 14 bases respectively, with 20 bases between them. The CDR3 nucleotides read TGTGCCACCAGCAGAGGAACGGACACTTTCGCGTGGACCTTC. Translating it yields CATSRGTDTFAWTF.

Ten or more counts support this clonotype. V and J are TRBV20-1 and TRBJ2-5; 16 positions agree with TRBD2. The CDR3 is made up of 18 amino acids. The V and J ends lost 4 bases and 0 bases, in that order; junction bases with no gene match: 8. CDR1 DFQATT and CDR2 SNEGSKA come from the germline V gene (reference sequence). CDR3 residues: CSANPGLAGGPYQETQYF. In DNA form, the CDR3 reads TGCAGTGCTAATCCGGGACTAGCGGGAGGGCCGTACCAAGAGACCCAGTACTTC.

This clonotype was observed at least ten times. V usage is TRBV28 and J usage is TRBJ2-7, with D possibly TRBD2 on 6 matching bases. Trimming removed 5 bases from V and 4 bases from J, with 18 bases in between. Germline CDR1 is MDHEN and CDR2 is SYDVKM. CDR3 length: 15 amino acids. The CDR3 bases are TGTGCCAGCAGTGGTCAGCGGAGGGGCATTTACGAGCAGTACTTC. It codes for CASSGQRRGIYEQYF.

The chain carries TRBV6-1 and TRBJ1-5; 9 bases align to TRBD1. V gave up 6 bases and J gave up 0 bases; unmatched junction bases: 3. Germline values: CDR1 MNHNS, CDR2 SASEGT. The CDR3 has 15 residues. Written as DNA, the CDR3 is TGTGCCAGCAGGCTGGGACAGGGTAGCAATCAGCCCCAGCATTTT. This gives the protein CASRLGQGSNQPQHF.

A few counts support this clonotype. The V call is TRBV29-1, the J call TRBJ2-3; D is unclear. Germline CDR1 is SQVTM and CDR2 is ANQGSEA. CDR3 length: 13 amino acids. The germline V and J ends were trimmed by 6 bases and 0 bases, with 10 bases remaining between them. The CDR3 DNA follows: TGCAGCGTGGCCCCCGAAAGCACAGATACGCAGTATTTT. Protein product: CSVAPESTDTQYF.